This T cell receptor (beta chain) was obtained from a study of CD8+ T cells in alopecia areata. Background on the study: Patients in the study were on tofacitinib for 6 to 18 months, then off it for 6 months.

The sample holds a few counts of this clone. Its antigen is not known. Whole-study results and caveats: Patients displayed less clarity in TCR sharing than mice, a finding possibly related to HLA. Normal skin's resident alphabeta T cells are sequenced alongside lesional scalp T cells.

After isolation, RNA underwent reverse transcription to generate cDNA as the sequencing template. Measured with immunoSEQ multiplex PCR; TCRdb has only the in-frame clones, and not every one. In the table there are 150,000 to 160,000 clones, about 53% of which are singletons. V lost 5 bases to trimming and J lost 2 bases; unmatched junction nucleotides: 8. CDR3 length: 16 amino acids. From germline, CDR1 is SEHNR and CDR2 FQNEAQ (reference sequence). The sequenced sample was CD8+ T cells sorted from blood, obtained at week 0. The chain links TRBV7-9 to TRBJ2-2; 7 bases are shared with TRBD1. The sequence was collected from a human donor with alopecia areata. For the CDR3, the DNA is TGTGCCAGCAGCCCTACCGGGACAGTAAACACCGGGGAGCTGTTTTTT. It translates to CASSPTGTVNTGELFF. Looking up the rest from reference TRBV7-9 and TRBJ2-2 gives the full variable domain: DTGVSQNPRHKITKRGQNVTFRCDPISEHNRLYWYRQTLGQGPEFLTYFQNEAQLEKSRLLSDRFSAERPKGSFSTLEIQRTEQGDSAMYLCASSPTGTVNTGELFFGEGSRLTVL.